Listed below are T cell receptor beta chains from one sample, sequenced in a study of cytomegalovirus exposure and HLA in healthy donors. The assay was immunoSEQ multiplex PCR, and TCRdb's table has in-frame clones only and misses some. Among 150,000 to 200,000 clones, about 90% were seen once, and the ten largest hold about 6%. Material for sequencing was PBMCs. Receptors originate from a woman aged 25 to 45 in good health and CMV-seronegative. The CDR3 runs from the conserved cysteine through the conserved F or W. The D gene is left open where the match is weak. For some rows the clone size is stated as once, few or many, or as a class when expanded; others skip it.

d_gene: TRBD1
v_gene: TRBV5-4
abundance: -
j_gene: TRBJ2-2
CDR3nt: TGTGCCAGCAGCGTAACAGGGGACGGGGAGCTGTTTTTT
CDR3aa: CASSVTGDGELFF

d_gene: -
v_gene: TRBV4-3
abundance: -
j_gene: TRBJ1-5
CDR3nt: TGCGCCAGCGGAGGAAATCAGCCCCAGCATTTT
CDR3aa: CASGGNQPQHF

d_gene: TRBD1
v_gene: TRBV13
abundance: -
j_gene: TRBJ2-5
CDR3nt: TGTGCCAGCAGTTCTCCAGGGGGCCGGGAGACCCAGTACTTC
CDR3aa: CASSSPGGRETQYF

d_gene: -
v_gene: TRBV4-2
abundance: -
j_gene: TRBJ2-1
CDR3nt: TGTGCCAGCAGCCAAGCCCGCCGCGGATCTAACAATGAGCAGTTCTTC
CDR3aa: CASSQARRGSNNEQFF

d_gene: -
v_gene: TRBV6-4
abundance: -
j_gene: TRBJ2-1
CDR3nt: TGTGCCAGCAGTACCGGGACTTATCGCGATGAGCAGTTCTTC
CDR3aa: CASSTGTYRDEQFF

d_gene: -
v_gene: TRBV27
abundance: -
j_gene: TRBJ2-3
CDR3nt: TGTGCCAGCAGTCCGCCCCCCCCTAGCGCTAGCACAGATACGCAGTATTTT
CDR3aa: CASSPPPPSASTDTQYF

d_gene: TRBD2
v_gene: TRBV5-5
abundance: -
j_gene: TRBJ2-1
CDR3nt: TGTGCCAGCAGCTTAACTAGCGGCGCTTACAATGAGCAGTTCTTC
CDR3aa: CASSLTSGAYNEQFF

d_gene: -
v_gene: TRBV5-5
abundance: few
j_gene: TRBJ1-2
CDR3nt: TGTGCCAGCAGCTTGGCTGGGGGCACTAACTATGGCTACACCTTC
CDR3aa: CASSLAGGTNYGYTF

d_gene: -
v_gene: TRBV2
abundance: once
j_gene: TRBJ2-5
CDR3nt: TGTGCCAGTTCGGGCGGGGTGCAAGAGACCCAGTACTTC
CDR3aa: CASSGGVQETQYF

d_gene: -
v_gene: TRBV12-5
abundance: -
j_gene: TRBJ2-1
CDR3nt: TGTGCTAGTGGTTCCGGGATAATGGGAAATGAGCAGTTCTTC
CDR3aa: CASGSGIMGNEQFF

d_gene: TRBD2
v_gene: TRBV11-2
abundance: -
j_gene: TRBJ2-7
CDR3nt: TGTGCCAGCAGCTCATCCGGGACTAGAGGCTACGAGCAGTACTTC
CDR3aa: CASSSSGTRGYEQYF

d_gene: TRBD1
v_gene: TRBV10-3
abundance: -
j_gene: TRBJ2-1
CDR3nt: TGTGCCATCATGGGTGGAACAGGGGGCGCGTCCTACAATGAGCAGTTCTTC
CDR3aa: CAIMGGTGGASYNEQFF

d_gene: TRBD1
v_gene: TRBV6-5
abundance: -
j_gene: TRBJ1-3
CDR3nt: TGTGCCAGCCTAGACAGGGTCTCTGGAAACACCATATATTTT
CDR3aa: CASLDRVSGNTIYF

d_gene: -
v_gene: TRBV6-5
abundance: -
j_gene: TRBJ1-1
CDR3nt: TGTGCCAGCAGAAGATGGACAGTTTTCGACACTGAAGCTTTCTTT
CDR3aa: CASRRWTVFDTEAFF

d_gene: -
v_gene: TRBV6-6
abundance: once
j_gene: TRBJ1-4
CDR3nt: TGTGCCAGCAGTACGGGGGCATGGGAAAAACTGTTTTTT
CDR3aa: CASSTGAWEKLFF

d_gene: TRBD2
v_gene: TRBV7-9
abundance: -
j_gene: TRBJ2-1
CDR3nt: TGTGCCAGCAGCCGAGCGGGAGACGCCTACAATGAGCAGTTCTTC
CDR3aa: CASSRAGDAYNEQFF

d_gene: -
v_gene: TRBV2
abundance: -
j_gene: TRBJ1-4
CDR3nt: TGTGCCAGCAGATTCGACGGACAGAATGAAAAACTGTTTTTT
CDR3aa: CASRFDGQNEKLFF

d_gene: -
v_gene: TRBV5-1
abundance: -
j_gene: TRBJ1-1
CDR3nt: TGCGCCAGCAAAGACCGGGTGACTACTGAAGCTTTCTTT
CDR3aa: CASKDRVTTEAFF

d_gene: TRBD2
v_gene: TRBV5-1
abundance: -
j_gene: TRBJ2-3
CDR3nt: TGCGCCAGCAGCTTGGGTACGACTAGCGGGAGTGCGACAGATACGCAGTATTTT
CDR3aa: CASSLGTTSGSATDTQYF

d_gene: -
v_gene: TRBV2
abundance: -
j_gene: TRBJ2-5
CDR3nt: TGTGCCAGTGACGGGACCGTAAGTACAGGGCAAGAGACCCAGTACTTC
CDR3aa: CASDGTVSTGQETQYF

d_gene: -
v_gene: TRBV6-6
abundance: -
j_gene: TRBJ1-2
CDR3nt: TGTGCCAGCAGCCAGGGGAGCGACTATGGCTACACCTTC
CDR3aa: CASSQGSDYGYTF

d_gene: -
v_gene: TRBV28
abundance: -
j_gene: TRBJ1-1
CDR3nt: TGTGCCAGCAGTTTTTCGGCACCAACCGAAGCTTTCTTT
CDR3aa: CASSFSAPTEAFF

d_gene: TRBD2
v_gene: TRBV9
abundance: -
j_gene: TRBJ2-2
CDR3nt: TGTGCCAGCAGCGTAGCCCCGGGACTAGCGGGAGGGCCTCGCACCGGGGAGCTGTTTTTT
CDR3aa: CASSVAPGLAGGPRTGELFF

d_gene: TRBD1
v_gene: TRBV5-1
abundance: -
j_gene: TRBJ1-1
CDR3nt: TGCGCCAGCAGCTTGGCCGCGACAGGGGTGGGCACTGAAGCTTTCTTT
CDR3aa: CASSLAATGVGTEAFF

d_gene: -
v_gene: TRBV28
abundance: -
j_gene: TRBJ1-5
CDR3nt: TGTGCCAGCCTCCTTACTTCGTGGGGCAATCAGCCCCAGCATTTT
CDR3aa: CASLLTSWGNQPQHF

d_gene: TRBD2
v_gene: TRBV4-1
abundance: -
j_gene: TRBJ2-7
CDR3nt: TGCGCCAGCAGCCAACTTAGGACTAGCGGGAGTACCTACGAGCAGTACTTC
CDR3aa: CASSQLRTSGSTYEQYF